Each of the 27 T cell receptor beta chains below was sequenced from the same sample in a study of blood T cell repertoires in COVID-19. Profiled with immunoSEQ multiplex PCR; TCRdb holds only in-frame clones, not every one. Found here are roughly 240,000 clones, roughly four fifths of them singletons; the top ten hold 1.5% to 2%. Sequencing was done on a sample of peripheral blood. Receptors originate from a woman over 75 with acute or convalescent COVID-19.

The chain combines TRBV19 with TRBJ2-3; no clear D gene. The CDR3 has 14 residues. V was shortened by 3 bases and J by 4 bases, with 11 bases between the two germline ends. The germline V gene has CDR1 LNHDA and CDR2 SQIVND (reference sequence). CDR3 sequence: CASSIARAADTQYF. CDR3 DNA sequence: TGTGCCAGTAGTATCGCTAGAGCCGCAGATACGCAGTATTTT.

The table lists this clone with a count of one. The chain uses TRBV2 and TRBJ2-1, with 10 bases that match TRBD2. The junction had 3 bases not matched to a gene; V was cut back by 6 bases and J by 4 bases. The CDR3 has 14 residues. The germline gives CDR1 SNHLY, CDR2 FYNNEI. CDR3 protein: CASRGLAYYNEQFF. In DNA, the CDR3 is TGTGCCAGCAGGGGACTAGCGTATTACAATGAGCAGTTCTTC. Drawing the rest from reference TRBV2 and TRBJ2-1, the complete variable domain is EPEVTQTPSHQVTQMGQEVILRCVPISNHLYFYWYRQILGQKVEFLVSFYNNEISEKSEIFDDQFSVERPDGSNFTLKIRSTKLEDSAMYFCASRGLAYYNEQFFGPGTRLTVL.

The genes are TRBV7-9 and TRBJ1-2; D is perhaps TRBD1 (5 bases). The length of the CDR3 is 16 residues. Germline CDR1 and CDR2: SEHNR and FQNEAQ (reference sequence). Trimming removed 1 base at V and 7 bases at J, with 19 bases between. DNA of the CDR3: TGTGCCAGCAGCTTAGATAGGGCAGGGCATTCGCGTGGCTACACCTTC. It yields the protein CASSLDRAGHSRGYTF.

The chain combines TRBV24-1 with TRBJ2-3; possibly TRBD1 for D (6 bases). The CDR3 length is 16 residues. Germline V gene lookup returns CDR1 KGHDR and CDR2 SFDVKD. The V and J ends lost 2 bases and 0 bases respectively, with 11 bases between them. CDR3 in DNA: TGTGCCACCAGTGATTCCACAGGGACCAGCACAGATACGCAGTATTTT. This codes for CATSDSTGTSTDTQYF.

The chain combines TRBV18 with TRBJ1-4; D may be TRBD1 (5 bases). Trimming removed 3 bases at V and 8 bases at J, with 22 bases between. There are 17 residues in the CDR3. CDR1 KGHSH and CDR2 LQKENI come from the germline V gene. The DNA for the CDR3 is TGTGCCAGCTCACCTAACTTTGCGGGACGGGAAGGGGAAAAACTGTTTTTT. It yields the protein CASSPNFAGREGEKLFF.

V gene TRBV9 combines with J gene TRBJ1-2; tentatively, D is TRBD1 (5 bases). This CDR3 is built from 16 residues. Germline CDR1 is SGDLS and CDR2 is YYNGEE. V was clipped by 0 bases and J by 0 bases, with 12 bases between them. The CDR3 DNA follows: TGTGCCAGCAGCGTAGATCCAGGGCATTCTAACTATGGCTACACCTTC. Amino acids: CASSVDPGHSNYGYTF.

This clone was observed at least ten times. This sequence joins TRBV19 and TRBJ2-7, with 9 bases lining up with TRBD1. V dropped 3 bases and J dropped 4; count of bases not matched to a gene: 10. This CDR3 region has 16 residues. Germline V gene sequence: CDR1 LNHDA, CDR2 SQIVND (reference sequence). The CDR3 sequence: CASSMSGQGGGYEQYF. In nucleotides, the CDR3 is TGTGCCAGTAGTATGTCGGGACAGGGCGGGGGATACGAGCAGTACTTC.

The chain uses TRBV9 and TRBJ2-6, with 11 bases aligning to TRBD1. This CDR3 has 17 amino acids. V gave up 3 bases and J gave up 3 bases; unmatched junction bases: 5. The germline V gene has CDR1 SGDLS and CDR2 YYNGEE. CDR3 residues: CASSDGQGADGANVLTF. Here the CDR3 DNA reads TGTGCCAGCAGCGATGGACAGGGGGCGGATGGGGCCAACGTCCTGACTTTC.

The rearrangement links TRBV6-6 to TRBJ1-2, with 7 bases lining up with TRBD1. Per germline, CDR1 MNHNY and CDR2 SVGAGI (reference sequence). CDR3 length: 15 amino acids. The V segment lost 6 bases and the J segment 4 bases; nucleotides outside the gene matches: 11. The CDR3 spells CASSQTGQSTYGYTF. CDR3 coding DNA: TGTGCCAGCAGCCAGACAGGGCAATCAACCTATGGCTACACCTTC.

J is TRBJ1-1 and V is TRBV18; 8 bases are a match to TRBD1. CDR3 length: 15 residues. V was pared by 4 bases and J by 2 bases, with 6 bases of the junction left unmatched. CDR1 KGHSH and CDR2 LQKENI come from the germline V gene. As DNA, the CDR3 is TGTGCCAGCTCACTAACGGGACAGGTAAACACTGAAGCTTTCTTT. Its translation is CASSLTGQVNTEAFF. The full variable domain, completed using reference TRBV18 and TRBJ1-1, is NAGVMQNPRHLVRRRGQEARLRCSPMKGHSHVYWYRQLPEEGLKFMVYLQKENIIDESGMPKERFSAEFPKEGPSILRIQQVVRGDSAAYFCASSLTGQVNTEAFFGQGTRLTVV.

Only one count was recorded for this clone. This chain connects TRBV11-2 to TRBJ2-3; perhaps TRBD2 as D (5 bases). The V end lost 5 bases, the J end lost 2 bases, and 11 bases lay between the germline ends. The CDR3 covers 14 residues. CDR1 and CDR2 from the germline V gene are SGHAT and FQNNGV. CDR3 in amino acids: CASSTRGTTDTQYF. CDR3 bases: TGTGCCAGCAGCACACGGGGTACCACAGATACGCAGTATTTT.

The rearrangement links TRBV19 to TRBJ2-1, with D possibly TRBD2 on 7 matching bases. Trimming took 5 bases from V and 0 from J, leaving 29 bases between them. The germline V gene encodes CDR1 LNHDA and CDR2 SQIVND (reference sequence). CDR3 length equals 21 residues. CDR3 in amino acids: CASSLAGGGGIHPLSYNEQFF. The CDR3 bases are TGTGCCAGTAGTCTCGCTGGGGGCGGGGGAATCCACCCCCTCTCCTACAATGAGCAGTTCTTC.

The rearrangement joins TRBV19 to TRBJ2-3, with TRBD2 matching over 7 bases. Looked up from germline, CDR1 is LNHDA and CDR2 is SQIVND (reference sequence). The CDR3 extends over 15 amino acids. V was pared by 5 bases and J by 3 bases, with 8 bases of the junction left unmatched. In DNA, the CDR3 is TGTGCCAGTAGTGGAGCGGGAAGGTATACAGATACGCAGTATTTT. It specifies CASSGAGRYTDTQYF.

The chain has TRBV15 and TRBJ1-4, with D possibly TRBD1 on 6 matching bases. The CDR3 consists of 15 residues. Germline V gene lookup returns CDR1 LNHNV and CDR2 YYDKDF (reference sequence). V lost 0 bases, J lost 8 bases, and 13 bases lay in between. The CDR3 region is CATSRDPSRGEKLFF. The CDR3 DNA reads TGTGCCACCAGCAGAGATCCCTCGAGGGGGGAAAAACTGTTTTTT. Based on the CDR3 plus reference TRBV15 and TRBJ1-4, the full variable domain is DAMVIQNPRYQVTQFGKPVTLSCSQTLNHNVMYWYQQKSSQAPKLLFHYYDKDFNNEADTPDNFQSRRPNTSFCFLDIRSPGLGDTAMYLCATSRDPSRGEKLFFGSGTQLSVL.

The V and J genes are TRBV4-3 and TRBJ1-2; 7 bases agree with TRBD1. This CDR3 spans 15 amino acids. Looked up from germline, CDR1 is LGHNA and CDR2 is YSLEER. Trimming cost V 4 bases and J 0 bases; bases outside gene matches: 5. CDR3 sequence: CASSREGQTNYGYTF. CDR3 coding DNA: TGCGCCAGCAGCCGCGAGGGACAGACTAACTATGGCTACACCTTC.

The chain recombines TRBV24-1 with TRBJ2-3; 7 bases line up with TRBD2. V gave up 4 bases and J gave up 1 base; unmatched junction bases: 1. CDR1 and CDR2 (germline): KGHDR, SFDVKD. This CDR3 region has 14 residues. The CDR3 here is CATSESGGTDTQYF. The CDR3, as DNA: TGTGCCACCAGTGAAAGCGGGGGCACAGATACGCAGTATTTT.

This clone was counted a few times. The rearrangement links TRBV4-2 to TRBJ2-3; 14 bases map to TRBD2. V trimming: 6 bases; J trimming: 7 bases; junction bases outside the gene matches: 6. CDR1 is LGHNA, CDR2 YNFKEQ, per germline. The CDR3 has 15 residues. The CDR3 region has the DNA TGTGCCAGCAGGCCGACTAGCGGGAGGGGGTATACGCAGTATTTT. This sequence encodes CASRPTSGRGYTQYF.

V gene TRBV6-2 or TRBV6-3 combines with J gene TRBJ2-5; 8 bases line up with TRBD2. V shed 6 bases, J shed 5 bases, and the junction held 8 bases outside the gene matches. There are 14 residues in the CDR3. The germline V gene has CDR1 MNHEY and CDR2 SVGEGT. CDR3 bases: TGTGCCAGCAGCCGGGGGGGCGGATTTGAGACCCAGTACTTC. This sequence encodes CASSRGGGFETQYF.

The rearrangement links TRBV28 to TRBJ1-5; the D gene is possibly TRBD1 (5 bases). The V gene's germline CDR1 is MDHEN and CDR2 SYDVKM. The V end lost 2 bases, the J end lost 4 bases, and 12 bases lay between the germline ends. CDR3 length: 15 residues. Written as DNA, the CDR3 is TGTGCCAGCAGTTTAACTGTGGGGGGGAATCAGCCCCAGCATTTT. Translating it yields CASSLTVGGNQPQHF.

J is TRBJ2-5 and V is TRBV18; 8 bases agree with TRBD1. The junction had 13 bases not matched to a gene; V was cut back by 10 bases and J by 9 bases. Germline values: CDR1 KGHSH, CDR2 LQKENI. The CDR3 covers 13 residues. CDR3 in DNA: TGTGCCACTACACCCGGGACGACAGGGGCCCAGTACTTC. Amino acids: CATTPGTTGAQYF. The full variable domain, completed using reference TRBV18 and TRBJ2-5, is NAGVMQNPRHLVRRRGQEARLRCSPMKGHSHVYWYRQLPEEGLKFMVYLQKENIIDESGMPKERFSAEFPKEGPSILRIQQVVRGDSAAYFCATTPGTTGAQYFGPGTRLLVL.

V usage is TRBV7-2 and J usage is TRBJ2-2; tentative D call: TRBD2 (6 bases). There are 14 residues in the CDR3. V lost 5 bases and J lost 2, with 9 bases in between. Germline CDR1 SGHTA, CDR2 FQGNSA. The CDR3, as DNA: TGTGCCAGCAGCCCAGGGACTAACACCGGGGAGCTGTTTTTT. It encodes CASSPGTNTGELFF.

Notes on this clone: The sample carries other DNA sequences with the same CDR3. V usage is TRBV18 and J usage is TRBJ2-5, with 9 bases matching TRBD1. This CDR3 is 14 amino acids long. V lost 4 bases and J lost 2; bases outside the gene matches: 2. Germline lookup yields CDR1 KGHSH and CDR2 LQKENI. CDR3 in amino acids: CASSRGTGQETQYF. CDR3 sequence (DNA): TGTGCCAGCTCACGGGGGACAGGGCAAGAGACCCAGTACTTC.

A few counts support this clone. This chain's CDR3 is CASSLQGNRRSEAFF. CDR3 coding DNA: TGTGCCAGTAGTCTACAGGGGAATAGGCGCTCTGAAGCTTTCTTT. This rearrangement joins TRBV19 to TRBJ1-1; TRBD1 aligns across 7 bases. CDR1 and CDR2 (germline): LNHDA, SQIVND (reference sequence). V trimming: 5 bases; J trimming: 6 bases; junction bases outside the gene matches: 12. The CDR3 length is 15 residues. The variable domain in full, completed from reference TRBV19 and TRBJ1-1, reads DGGITQSPKYLFRKEGQNVTLSCEQNLNHDAMYWYRQDPGQGLRLIYYSQIVNDFQKGDIAEGYSVSREKKESFPLTVTSAQKNPTAFYLCASSLQGNRRSEAFFGQGTRLTVV.

The DNA for the CDR3 is TGCGCCAGCAGTCAATCGCGGCAGTTTAGCTTTAATTCACCCCTCCACTTT. Encoded protein: CASSQSRQFSFNSPLHF. The V gene is TRBV23-1, the J gene TRBJ1-6; D is ambiguous. TRBV23-1 is reported as an ORF; its role is uncertain. The V gene lost 0 bases and the J gene lost 6 bases, with 15 bases spanning the gap. This CDR3 is 17 amino acids long.

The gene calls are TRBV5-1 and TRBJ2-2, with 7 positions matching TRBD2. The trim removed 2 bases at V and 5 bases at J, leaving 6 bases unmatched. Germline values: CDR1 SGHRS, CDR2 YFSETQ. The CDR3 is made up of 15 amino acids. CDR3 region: CASSFAASGTGELFF. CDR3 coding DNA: TGCGCCAGCAGCTTCGCCGCTAGCGGTACCGGGGAGCTGTTTTTT.

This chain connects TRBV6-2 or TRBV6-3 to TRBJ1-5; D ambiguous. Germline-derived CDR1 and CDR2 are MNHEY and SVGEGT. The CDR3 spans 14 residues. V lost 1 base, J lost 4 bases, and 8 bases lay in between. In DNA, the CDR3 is TGTGCCAGCAGTTACTATGGAGGGAATCAGCCCCAGCATTTT. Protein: CASSYYGGNQPQHF.

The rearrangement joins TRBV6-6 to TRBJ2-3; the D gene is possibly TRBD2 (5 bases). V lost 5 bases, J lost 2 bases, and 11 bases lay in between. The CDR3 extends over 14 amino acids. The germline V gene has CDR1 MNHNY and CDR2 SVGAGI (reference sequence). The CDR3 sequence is CASSGLENTDTQYF. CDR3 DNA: TGTGCCAGCAGTGGACTCGAGAACACAGATACGCAGTATTTT.